This TCR beta chain derives from a study of T cells in Graves' hyperthyroidism and ophthalmopathy. Study details: The blood sample was taken at first diagnosis, before treatment began.

Amplified regions were TCR beta CDR3 sequences from RNA transcripts. The primer set for the first-round RT-PCR of the TCR CDR3 was HTBI. TCRdb re-called the multiplex PCR reads through MiXCR, storing one row per CDR3 protein. Seen here are fewer than 450,000 distinct CDR3 sequences, about 18% observed once, and the top ten hold around a third. There are 14 residues in the CDR3. Germline loops: CDR1 SGHNT, CDR2 YYREEE (reference sequence). The V end lost 6 bases, the J end lost 7 bases, and 16 bases lay between the germline ends. The patients, who ranged from 18 to 65 in age, presented with newly diagnosed hyperthyroidism lasting under 2 months. Uncontrolled infection, other autoimmune disease, pregnancy or lactation barred patients from enrollment.

The receptor's source is a woman in her twenties or thirties with Graves' hyperthyroidism that later progressed to Graves' ophthalmopathy. Sequencing was carried out using blood. V and J are TRBV5-4 and TRBJ2-2; D uncertain. CDR3 DNA sequence: TGTGCCAGCACCTGGGTGGCAGGCGACGGGGAGCTGTTTTTT. This translates into CASTWVAGDGELFF.